The 14 T cell receptor beta chains reported below all come from one sample, sequenced in a study of T cells expressing NK-cell markers. TCRdb reprocessed the 5' RACE reads and keeps a single row for each CDR3 protein, giving no DNA. This table holds some 450,000 distinct CDR3 sequences. The sample consisted of blood T cells: a sorted CD56 or NKG2C T cell subset, CD4+ or CD8+ T cells, or bulk PBMC T cells (not recorded which). The receptors shown here come from a woman aged 18 to 69 in good health.

This sequence joins TRBV12-3 or TRBV12-4 and TRBJ2-7. The CDR3 contains 14 residues. The CDR3 sequence: CASSLRERSYEQYF.

V gene TRBV12-3 or TRBV12-4 combines with J gene TRBJ2-5; TCRdb's D gene call, TRBD2, goes unchecked for lack of DNA. The CDR3 runs to 16 residues. The chain's CDR3 is CASSLGGAGGRETQYF.

The genes are TRBV6-2 or TRBV6-3 and TRBJ1-1. The CDR3 extends over 13 amino acids. Germline V gene sequence: CDR1 MNHEY, CDR2 SVGEGT. The CDR3 loop reads CASSWTKGTEAFF.

The chain is built from TRBV4-3 and TRBJ2-5; the D gene TCRdb calls, TRBD1, cannot be checked with no DNA. Germline V gene lookup returns CDR1 LGHNA and CDR2 YSLEER. The CDR3 is made up of 13 amino acids. The CDR3 sequence: CASSPLGGPAQYF.

This rearrangement joins TRBV6-2 or TRBV6-3 to TRBJ1-3. Germline CDR1 and CDR2: MNHEY and SVGEGT. The CDR3 spans 16 residues. The CDR3 protein is CASSRLRTDSGNTIYF.

This CDR3 is CASSFLGGGFGNEQFF. The chain is built from TRBV11-2 and TRBJ2-1; the D call from TCRdb, TRBD1, cannot be confirmed without DNA. CDR3 size: 16 residues. CDR1 and CDR2 (germline): SGHAT, FQNNGV.

The chain uses TRBV7-3 and TRBJ2-5; TCRdb calls TRBD1, which cannot be checked without DNA. CDR3 size: 13 residues. Germline CDR1 reads SGHTA; CDR2 reads FQGTGA. Here the CDR3 reads CASSLWAGETQYF.

The chain combines TRBV29-1 with TRBJ2-1; the TRBD2 assignment by TCRdb is unverifiable without DNA. Germline CDR1 and CDR2: SQVTM and ANQGSEA. The CDR3 runs to 17 residues. CDR3 residues: CSAKGGLAESSYNEQFF.

CDR3 protein: CASHLRGRTDTQYF. V is TRBV12-3 or TRBV12-4 and J is TRBJ2-3; TCRdb calls TRBD1, which cannot be checked without DNA. The CDR3 is 14 residues long.

The chain employs TRBV2 and TRBJ2-1. The germline CDR1 and CDR2 sequences are SNHLY and FYNNEI. This CDR3 is built from 16 residues. This CDR3 reads CASSGRLRLSYNEQFF.

V usage is TRBV11-2 and J usage is TRBJ2-3; TCRdb designates TRBD1, a call that cannot be tested without DNA. In germline, CDR1 is SGHAT, CDR2 FQNNGV. The length of the CDR3 is 18 residues. CDR3 region: CASSLDLLGVSGTDTQYF.

This rearrangement joins TRBV27 to TRBJ2-1; TCRdb's D call of TRBD1 is untestable without DNA. This CDR3 comprises 13 residues. Germline loops: CDR1 MNHEY, CDR2 SMNVEV (reference sequence). The chain's CDR3 is CASRPGQPNEQFF.

CDR3 amino acids: CASRQQGPTQGELFF. The V gene is TRBV12-3 or TRBV12-4, the J gene TRBJ2-2; TCRdb calls TRBD1, which cannot be checked without DNA. The CDR3 spans 15 residues.

CDR3 region: CSGTDGDLDPQHF. The chain links TRBV20-1 to TRBJ1-5. The germline CDR1 and CDR2 sequences are DFQATT and SNEGSKA (reference sequence). This CDR3 region has 13 residues.